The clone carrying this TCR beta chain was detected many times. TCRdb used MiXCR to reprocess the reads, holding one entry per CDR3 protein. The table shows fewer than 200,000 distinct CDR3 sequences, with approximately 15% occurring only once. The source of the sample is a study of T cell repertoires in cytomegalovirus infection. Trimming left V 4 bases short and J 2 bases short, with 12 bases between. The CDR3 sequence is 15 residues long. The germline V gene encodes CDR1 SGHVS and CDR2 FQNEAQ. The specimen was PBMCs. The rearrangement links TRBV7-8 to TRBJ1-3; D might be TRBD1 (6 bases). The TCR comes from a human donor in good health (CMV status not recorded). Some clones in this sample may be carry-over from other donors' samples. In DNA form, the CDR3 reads TGTGCCAGCAGCTCCTACAGGGTACCTGGAAACACCATATATTTT. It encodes CASSSYRVPGNTIYF.